Each of the 30 T cell receptor beta chains below was sequenced from the same sample in a study of cytomegalovirus exposure and HLA in healthy donors. Primers included in the PCR were 60 Vbeta and 13 Jbeta primers. Sequenced by immunoSEQ multiplex PCR; TCRdb stores in-frame clones only, minus some. Here the sample spans approximately 150,000 clones, around 78% being singletons. Sequencing input: PBMCs. These receptors originate from a young woman in good health and CMV-seronegative.

This chain links TRBV5-5 with TRBJ2-7, with 8 bases matching TRBD2. The CDR3 is made up of 14 amino acids. The germline V gene encodes CDR1 SGHKS and CDR2 YYEKEE (reference sequence). V dropped 0 bases and J dropped 5; count of bases not matched to a gene: 4. CDR3 protein: CASSLVGRAHEQYV. The CDR3 DNA is TGTGCCAGCAGCTTGGTCGGGAGGGCCCACGAGCAGTACGTC.

J is TRBJ1-4 and V is TRBV2, with 7 bases identical to TRBD1. Germline V gene data show CDR1 as SNHLY and CDR2 as FYNNEI. The J segment lost 4 bases and the V segment lost 4 bases, leaving 6 bases of the junction unmatched. The CDR3 has 15 residues. The CDR3 loop is CASSVPGQNNEKLFF. The CDR3 DNA is TGTGCCAGCAGTGTACCGGGACAGAATAATGAAAAACTGTTTTTT.

This sequence joins TRBV6-6 and TRBJ2-1, with D tentatively TRBD1 (5 bases). This CDR3 is 13 amino acids long. From germline, CDR1 is MNHNY and CDR2 SVGAGI (reference sequence). V shed 7 bases and J shed 12 bases, with 19 bases lying between them. The CDR3 region has the DNA TGTGCCAGCACCCAGGGTTACAGCGAACGGCAGTTCTTC. This codes for CASTQGYSERQFF.

The chain joins TRBV19 to TRBJ2-5; 7 bases align to TRBD1. Germline CDR1 LNHDA, CDR2 SQIVND (reference sequence). The CDR3 extends over 15 amino acids. Losses at the gene ends were 3 bases for V and 2 bases for J; bases not matched to a gene: 6. The CDR3 DNA follows: TGTGCCAGTAGTATCCGCACGACAGGGCAAGAGACCCAGTACTTC. The encoded protein is CASSIRTTGQETQYF. The whole variable domain, remainder taken from reference TRBV19 and TRBJ2-5, is DGGITQSPKYLFRKEGQNVTLSCEQNLNHDAMYWYRQDPGQGLRLIYYSQIVNDFQKGDIAEGYSVSREKKESFPLTVTSAQKNPTAFYLCASSIRTTGQETQYFGPGTRLLVL.

The chain couples TRBV7-8 to TRBJ2-7; D possibly corresponds to TRBD1 (5 bases). Germline assignment: CDR1 SGHVS and CDR2 FQNEAQ. The CDR3 sequence is 16 residues long. Deletions cut 2 bases from V and 1 base from J, with 15 bases between. CDR3 loop: CASSLPPAGSSYEQYV. In nucleotides, the CDR3 is TGTGCCAGCAGCTTACCCCCTGCAGGGTCATCCTACGAGCAGTACGTC.

The gene calls are TRBV11-3 and TRBJ1-3, with TRBD1 identical over 7 bases. V dropped 5 bases and J dropped 4; count of bases not matched to a gene: 8. The CDR3 is 15 amino acids. Germline V gives CDR1 SGHNT, CDR2 YENEEA. The DNA of the CDR3 is TGTGCCAGCAGCCTACAGGGGTCCTTCGGAAACACCATATATTTT. Translation gives CASSLQGSFGNTIYF.

This clone was detected only a few times. The chain joins TRBV7-8 to TRBJ2-5, with D possibly TRBD1 on 6 matching bases. Trimming pared 5 bases from V and 1 base from J, leaving 17 bases between. Germline V gives CDR1 SGHVS, CDR2 FQNEAQ. CDR3 length: 16 residues. The CDR3 here is CASSVSGGAIQETQYF. CDR3 nucleotide sequence: TGTGCCAGCAGCGTAAGTGGGGGCGCGATCCAAGAGACCCAGTACTTC.

V usage is TRBV7-9 and J usage is TRBJ2-5, with TRBD1 identical over 9 bases. CDR1 and CDR2 (germline): SEHNR, FQNEAQ (reference sequence). Losses at the gene ends were 1 base for V and 1 base for J; bases not matched to a gene: 4. The CDR3 consists of 16 residues. This CDR3 is CASSLGDRAFQETQYF. CDR3 coding DNA: TGTGCCAGCAGCTTAGGGGACAGGGCCTTCCAAGAGACCCAGTACTTC.

CDR3 in DNA: TGTGCCAGCAGGGGGGGGCAGACAGGGGGCAACGGCAATCAGCCCCAGCATTTT. This codes for CASRGGQTGGNGNQPQHF. The chain recombines TRBV21-1 with TRBJ1-5; TRBD1 is taken as the D call from the table, unchecked against the DNA. TRBV21-1 is classified as a pseudogene. The CDR3 sequence is 18 residues long.

The chain combines TRBV7-9 with TRBJ1-1; tentative D call: TRBD1 (5 bases). V lost 5 bases and J 4 bases, leaving 14 bases between the germline ends. Germline-derived CDR1 and CDR2 are SEHNR and FQNEAQ (reference sequence). CDR3 length: 14 amino acids. CDR3 sequence: CASSPGGSATEAFF. DNA of the CDR3: TGTGCCAGCAGCCCTGGGGGGAGTGCCACTGAAGCTTTCTTT.

In this sample, this clone turned up a few times. V gene TRBV4-2 combines with J gene TRBJ1-1, with 7 bases that match TRBD1. Germline CDR1 reads LGHNA; CDR2 reads YNFKEQ. The CDR3 spans 16 residues. Trimming at V came to 4 bases and at J to 0 bases, leaving 8 bases not matched to a gene. CDR3 nucleotide sequence: TGTGCCAGCAGCCCGAAGACAGGGTTCGTGAACACTGAAGCTTTCTTT. Its translation is CASSPKTGFVNTEAFF.

This clone was counted only a few times. The chain joins TRBV10-3 to TRBJ1-1, with D hard to call. In germline, CDR1 is ENHRY, CDR2 SYGVKD. Trimming left V 0 bases short and J 11 bases short, with 16 bases between. The CDR3 spans 14 residues. CDR3 in DNA: TGTGCCATCAGTGAGTCCAACGCCGCCCGTAGCGCTTTCTTT. Amino acid sequence: CAISESNAARSAFF.

In the case of this clone: At one end, the junction sequence differs from germline, possibly due to a read error. The chain uses TRBV19 and TRBJ2-6, with D perhaps matching TRBD1 (5 bases). Germline V lookup: CDR1 LNHDA, CDR2 SQIVND (reference sequence). This CDR3 has 15 amino acids. CDR3 nucleotides: TGTGCCAGTAGTATAGTTTCCTCTGGGGCCAACGGCCTGACTTTC. As protein: CASSIVSSGANGLTF.

The rearrangement links TRBV5-1 to TRBJ2-2; 10 bases map to TRBD2. J was trimmed by 6 bases and V by 4 bases; bases with no gene match: 9. Germline values: CDR1 SGHRS, CDR2 YFSETQ. The CDR3 consists of 16 residues. CDR3 sequence reads: CASSPSSGSVAGELFF. As DNA, the CDR3 is TGCGCCAGCAGCCCCTCTAGCGGGAGTGTTGCCGGGGAGCTGTTTTTT. The full variable domain, its missing parts supplied by reference TRBV5-1 and TRBJ2-2, is KAGVTQTPRYLIKTRGQQVTLSCSPISGHRSVSWYQQTPGQGLQFLFEYFSETQRNKGNFPGRFSGRQFSNSRSEMNVSTLELGDSALYLCASSPSSGSVAGELFFGEGSRLTVL.

The chain couples TRBV2 to TRBJ2-2; TRBD2 aligns across 8 bases. This CDR3 has 14 amino acids. With V trimmed by 7 bases and J by 4 bases, 5 bases remained unmatched. Germline values: CDR1 SNHLY, CDR2 FYNNEI. The CDR3 is CASNGGAGTGELFF. CDR3 bases: TGTGCCAGCAACGGGGGGGCGGGCACCGGGGAGCTGTTTTTT.

The chain employs TRBV7-2 and TRBJ2-5; 10 bases line up with TRBD1. This CDR3 is built from 14 residues. The germline CDR1 and CDR2 sequences are SGHTA and FQGNSA. Unmatched junction bases numbered 5, after V lost 5 bases and J lost 5 bases. CDR3: CASSRTGGRETQYF. CDR3 sequence (DNA): TGTGCCAGCAGCCGGACAGGGGGAAGGGAGACCCAGTACTTC.

The rearrangement links TRBV5-6 to TRBJ2-5; 7 bases fit TRBD1. The CDR3 length is 15 residues. The germline CDR1 and CDR2 sequences are SGHDT and YYEEEE. V shed 4 bases and J 6 bases; nucleotides not matched to a gene: 12. This CDR3 is CASSAPGQGVKTQYF. CDR3 bases: TGTGCCAGCAGCGCCCCGGGGCAGGGGGTCAAGACCCAGTACTTC.

The J gene is TRBJ2-3, the V gene TRBV2, with 10 bases identical to TRBD2. This CDR3 spans 15 amino acids. V lost 4 bases and J lost 1; bases outside the gene matches: 2. Germline V gene lookup returns CDR1 SNHLY and CDR2 FYNNEI. CDR3 nucleotide sequence: TGTGCCAGCAGTGCTAGCGGGAGAGGCACAGATACGCAGTATTTT. Its protein is CASSASGRGTDTQYF.

This clone was seen only a few times. This chain uses TRBV5-1 with TRBJ1-5; D might be TRBD1 (5 bases). V shed 2 bases and J shed 2 bases, with 8 bases lying between them. The CDR3 covers 14 residues. Germline CDR1 and CDR2: SGHRS and YFSETQ. Here the CDR3 DNA reads TGCGCCAGCAGCTTTCAGGGTGGCAATCAGCCCCAGCATTTT. Its translation: CASSFQGGNQPQHF.

The chain joins TRBV4-3 to TRBJ2-7; 9 nucleotides agree with TRBD1. Germline V CDR1 and CDR2: LGHNA, YSLEER. Trimming cost V 1 base and J 2 bases; bases outside gene matches: 6. This CDR3 is 16 amino acids long. The CDR3 loop reads CASSQVIGTGTYEQYF. Here the CDR3 DNA reads TGCGCCAGCAGCCAAGTGATAGGGACAGGGACCTACGAGCAGTACTTC.

This clone appeared a single time. J is TRBJ1-2 and V is TRBV6-6; 8 bases match TRBD1. Trimming cost V 0 bases and J 6 bases; bases outside gene matches: 6. Germline assignment: CDR1 MNHNY and CDR2 SVGAGI (reference sequence). There are 15 residues in the CDR3. As DNA, the CDR3 is TGTGCCAGCAGTTACTCGTTGCTGACAGGGGATGGCTACACCTTC. This gives the protein CASSYSLLTGDGYTF.

This clone came up a few times. The chain links TRBV19 to TRBJ2-1; 11 bases agree with TRBD2. Germline lookup yields CDR1 LNHDA and CDR2 SQIVND (reference sequence). Germline trimming cut 1 base from V and 7 bases from J; bases unmatched to any gene: 0. The CDR3 contains 14 residues. CDR3 in DNA: TGTGCCAGTAGTATAGGACTAGCGGGAAATGAGCAGTTCTTC. Its protein product is CASSIGLAGNEQFF.

This clone appeared a few times. The rearrangement uses TRBV19 and TRBJ1-2; D may be TRBD1 (5 bases). Between the trimmed V and J ends, which lost 3 bases and 2 bases, there was a span of 25 bases. CDR3 length: 19 residues. Germline CDR1 reads LNHDA; CDR2 reads SQIVND (reference sequence). The CDR3 here is CASSIWAGPLGALNYGYTF. The CDR3 DNA sequence: TGTGCCAGTAGTATTTGGGCAGGCCCCTTAGGGGCTCTAAACTATGGCTACACCTTC. The full variable domain, with the rest looked up from reference TRBV19 and TRBJ1-2, is DGGITQSPKYLFRKEGQNVTLSCEQNLNHDAMYWYRQDPGQGLRLIYYSQIVNDFQKGDIAEGYSVSREKKESFPLTVTSAQKNPTAFYLCASSIWAGPLGALNYGYTFGSGTRLTVV.

The chain has TRBV7-7 and TRBJ2-3, with D possibly TRBD2 on 6 matching bases. V dropped 1 base and J dropped 6 bases, with 8 bases sitting between them. CDR3 length equals 13 residues. CDR1 and CDR2 from the germline V gene are SSHAT and FNYEAQ (reference sequence). The CDR3 loop reads CASSLGAGDTQYF. CDR3 DNA sequence: TGTGCCAGCAGCTTAGGGGCGGGGGATACGCAGTATTTT.

The chain combines TRBV12-5 with TRBJ2-5; TRBD2 matches 11 bases. This CDR3 comprises 17 residues. With 2 bases clipped from V and 3 bases from J, the junction kept 8 bases outside the gene matches. Looked up from germline, CDR1 is LGHNT and CDR2 is FRNRAP. CDR3 DNA: TGTGCTAGTGGTTTGACATTAGCGGGAGGGCTAAAAGAGACCCAGTACTTC. Protein sequence: CASGLTLAGGLKETQYF.

This clone was observed a few times. The chain joins TRBV7-2 to TRBJ1-1; D is undetermined. Germline lookup yields CDR1 SGHTA and CDR2 FQGNSA. CDR3 length: 13 amino acids. Trimming cost V 5 bases and J 10 bases, with 17 bases left between them. The CDR3 region is CASSPTSSEGAFF. The CDR3 DNA sequence: TGTGCCAGCAGCCCCACCTCATCGGAGGGAGCTTTCTTT.

The gene calls are TRBV5-1 and TRBJ2-1; 11 nucleotides line up with TRBD2. There are 16 residues in the CDR3. Trimming cost V 4 bases and J 6 bases; bases outside gene matches: 9. Per the germline V gene, CDR1 is SGHRS and CDR2 is YFSETQ. CDR3 nucleotides: TGCGCCAGCAGCCTTCTTAGCGGGAGGGCCGCCAATGAGCAGTTCTTC. Its protein product is CASSLLSGRAANEQFF. The full variable domain, completed using reference TRBV5-1 and TRBJ2-1, is KAGVTQTPRYLIKTRGQQVTLSCSPISGHRSVSWYQQTPGQGLQFLFEYFSETQRNKGNFPGRFSGRQFSNSRSEMNVSTLELGDSALYLCASSLLSGRAANEQFFGPGTRLTVL.

J is TRBJ1-4 and V is TRBV5-1, with 9 bases fitting TRBD1. Germline loops: CDR1 SGHRS, CDR2 YFSETQ. The ends lost 1 base at V and 8 bases at J; junction bases unmatched: 12. CDR3 length: 17 residues. DNA of the CDR3: TGCGCCAGCAGCTTGTCTACAGGGGGCGGTCGGTCAGAAAAACTGTTTTTT. It codes for CASSLSTGGGRSEKLFF.

This clone turned up a few times. This chain joins TRBV19 and TRBJ2-2, with 9 positions matching TRBD1. This CDR3 has 18 residues. Germline CDR1 is LNHDA and CDR2 is SQIVND (reference sequence). V lost 3 bases and J lost 3; bases outside the gene matches: 11. This chain's CDR3 is CASSIKGTGKLDTGELFF. The CDR3 coding sequence is TGTGCCAGTAGTATTAAGGGGACAGGGAAGTTGGACACCGGGGAGCTGTTTTTT. Variable domain in full (rest from reference TRBV19 and TRBJ2-2): DGGITQSPKYLFRKEGQNVTLSCEQNLNHDAMYWYRQDPGQGLRLIYYSQIVNDFQKGDIAEGYSVSREKKESFPLTVTSAQKNPTAFYLCASSIKGTGKLDTGELFFGEGSRLTVL.

The gene calls are TRBV13 and TRBJ1-3; D might be TRBD1 (6 bases). This CDR3 contains 15 residues. Germline V lookup: CDR1 PRHDT, CDR2 FYEKMQ (reference sequence). The ends were cut back, 5 bases at V and 0 bases at J, with 11 bases in the middle. The CDR3 nucleotides are TGTGCCAGCAGCCCCAGGGACATCTCTGGAAACACCATATATTTT. Amino acids: CASSPRDISGNTIYF.